The entry below describes one TCR beta chain. These data come from a study of blood T cell repertoires in COVID-19. Clinical history reported by participants formed the basis on which cohorts were assigned. This table comes from immunoSEQ multiplex PCR, and its TCRdb copy is limited to in-frame clones, with some not included. The repertoire holds about 150,000 clones, with about nine tenths as singletons. Trimming removed 5 bases at V and 2 bases at J, with 18 bases between. Looked up from germline, CDR1 is SGHVS and CDR2 is FNYEAQ. The CDR3 length is 16 residues. The TCR sequence derives from a man over 45 who had recovered from COVID-19. V gene TRBV7-6 combines with J gene TRBJ2-5; maybe TRBD2 (5 bases). Sequencing used PBMCs or T cells enriched from blood (not recorded which). In DNA form, the CDR3 reads TGTGCCAGCAGCCCCGGGCCGGGGAGTGGGCAAGAGACCCAGTACTTC. Encoded protein: CASSPGPGSGQETQYF.